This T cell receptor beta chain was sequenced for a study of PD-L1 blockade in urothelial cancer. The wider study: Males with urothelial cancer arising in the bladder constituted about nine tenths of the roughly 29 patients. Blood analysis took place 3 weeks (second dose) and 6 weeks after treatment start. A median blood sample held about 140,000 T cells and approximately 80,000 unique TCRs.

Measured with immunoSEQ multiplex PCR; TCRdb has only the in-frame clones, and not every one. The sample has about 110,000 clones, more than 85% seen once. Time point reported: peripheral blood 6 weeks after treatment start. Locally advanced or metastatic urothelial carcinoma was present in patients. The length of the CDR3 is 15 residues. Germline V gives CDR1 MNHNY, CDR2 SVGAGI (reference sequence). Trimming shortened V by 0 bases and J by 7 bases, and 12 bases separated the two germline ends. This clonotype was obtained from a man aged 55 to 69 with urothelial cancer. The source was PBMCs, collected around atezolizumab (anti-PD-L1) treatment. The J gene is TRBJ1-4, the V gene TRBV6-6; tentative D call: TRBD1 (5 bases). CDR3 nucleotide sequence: TGTGCCAGCAGTTACTCGGACCTAGGGGCTGAAAAACTGTTTTTT. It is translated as CASSYSDLGAEKLFF.